This T cell receptor beta chain was captured in a study of cytomegalovirus exposure and HLA in healthy donors. Across the whole study: Earlier findings included 117 million unique TCR beta sequences obtained from about 179 million T cells. Study-wide results and limits: The authors later linked a missense DCLRE1C variant to TCR beta V- and J-gene trimming.

V was shortened by 0 bases and J by 9 bases, with 21 bases between the two germline ends. CDR1 and CDR2 (germline): LNHDA, SQIVND (reference sequence). The length of the CDR3 is 18 residues. About this clone itself: What it recognizes is unknown.

PCR primers comprised 60 Vbeta and 13 Jbeta primers. The table came from immunoSEQ multiplex PCR; TCRdb's copy has only in-frame clones and leaves some out. The sample yields about 89,000 clones, around 10% seen once. The clonotype was recovered from a middle-aged man in good health and CMV-seropositive. Sequenced input: PBMCs. This chain connects TRBV19 to TRBJ1-6; D uncertain. The CDR3 DNA reads TGTGCCAGTAGTATAGAGTTTAGGAGGGCGCCGAGGTCTTCACCCCTCCACTTT. Its translation: CASSIEFRRAPRSSPLHF.